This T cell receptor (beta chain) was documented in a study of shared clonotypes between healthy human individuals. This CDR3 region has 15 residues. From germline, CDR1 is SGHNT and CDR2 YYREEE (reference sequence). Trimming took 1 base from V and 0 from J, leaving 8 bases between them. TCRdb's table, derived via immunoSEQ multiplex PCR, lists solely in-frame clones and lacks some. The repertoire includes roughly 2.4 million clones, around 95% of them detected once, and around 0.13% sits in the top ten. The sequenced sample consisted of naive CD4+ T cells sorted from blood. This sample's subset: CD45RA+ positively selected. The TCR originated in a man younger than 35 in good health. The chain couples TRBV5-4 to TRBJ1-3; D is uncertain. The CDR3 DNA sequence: TGTGCCAGCAGCTTGACTTCAGGCTCTGGAAACACCATATATTTT. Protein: CASSLTSGSGNTIYF.